The next 18 T cell receptor beta chains were all read from a single sample in a study of chemoradiotherapy in HPV16-positive cancers. Generated by immunoSEQ multiplex PCR, the TCRdb table keeps only in-frame clones and is missing some. The sample consists of approximately 58,000 clones, about 92% of them appearing once. The specimen comprised blood, sampled from a patient who underwent chemoradiotherapy. These receptors were taken from a human donor with HPV-associated anogenital cancer.

This clone came up once. V is TRBV4-1 and J is TRBJ2-6; tentative D call: TRBD1 (5 bases). The CDR3 consists of 16 residues. The ends were cut back, 3 bases at V and 4 bases at J, with 13 bases in the middle. Germline lookup yields CDR1 MGHRA and CDR2 YSYEKL. CDR3 loop: CASSQGWGTGANVLTF. DNA of the CDR3: TGCGCCAGCAGCCAGGGGTGGGGCACCGGGGCCAACGTCCTGACTTTC.

Here the CDR3 reads CASSFGLLNTEAFF. CDR3 sequence (DNA): TGTGCCAGCAGCTTCGGTCTTTTGAACACTGAAGCTTTCTTT. The chain combines TRBV7-2 with TRBJ1-1, with D unclear. The germline V gene has CDR1 SGHTA and CDR2 FQGNSA. Trimming took 3 bases from V and 0 from J, leaving 8 bases between them. The CDR3 covers 14 residues.

The chain couples TRBV27 to TRBJ2-1; 14 nucleotides align to TRBD2. The CDR3 runs to 16 residues. Germline CDR1 is MNHEY and CDR2 is SMNVEV (reference sequence). The ends lost 6 bases at V and 6 bases at J; junction bases unmatched: 7. This CDR3 is CASSRLAGGHFNEQFF. In nucleotides, the CDR3 is TGTGCCAGCAGCCGACTAGCGGGGGGGCATTTCAATGAGCAGTTCTTC.

The chain joins TRBV7-9 to TRBJ2-2; unclear D gene. V lost 2 bases and J 6 bases, leaving 7 bases between the germline ends. Per the germline V gene, CDR1 is SEHNR and CDR2 is FQNEAQ (reference sequence). This CDR3 has 13 amino acids. The CDR3 sequence is CASSLKEAGELFF. As DNA, the CDR3 is TGTGCCAGCAGCTTAAAAGAAGCCGGGGAGCTGTTTTTT.

The rearrangement links TRBV18 to TRBJ2-7; TRBD2 agrees at 9 bases. The CDR3 extends over 16 amino acids. Germline trimming cut 0 bases from V and 4 bases from J; bases unmatched to any gene: 7. Germline V gives CDR1 KGHSH, CDR2 LQKENI. The chain's CDR3 is CASSPPAATSGYEQYF. The CDR3 DNA is TGTGCCAGCTCACCACCGGCCGCGACTAGCGGATACGAGCAGTACTTC.

This clone was seen a single time. The CDR3 DNA reads TGTGCCAGCAGCGGACTCGACTGGGGCTCTGGAAACACCATATATTTT. Translating it yields CASSGLDWGSGNTIYF. J is TRBJ1-3 and V is TRBV9; D call uncertain. The CDR3 has 16 residues. Germline values: CDR1 SGDLS, CDR2 YYNGEE. The germline V and J ends were trimmed by 3 bases and 0 bases, with 13 bases remaining between them.

The chain is built from TRBV19 and TRBJ1-2; D is unclear. Germline V gene data show CDR1 as LNHDA and CDR2 as SQIVND (reference sequence). The length of the CDR3 is 17 residues. Trimming cost V 7 bases and J 0 bases, with 21 bases left between them. The CDR3 loop reads CASTREGSGWTNYGYTF. CDR3 nucleotide sequence: TGTGCCAGTACCAGAGAAGGGTCAGGATGGACTAACTATGGCTACACCTTC.

The chain couples TRBV7-9 to TRBJ2-1; 11 positions match TRBD2. V dropped 1 base and J dropped 0; count of bases not matched to a gene: 8. The CDR3 contains 19 residues. Germline assignment: CDR1 SEHNR and CDR2 FQNEAQ (reference sequence). The CDR3 sequence: CASSLVAGGTFSSYNEQFF. DNA for the CDR3: TGTGCCAGCAGCTTAGTAGCGGGGGGGACTTTTAGCTCCTACAATGAGCAGTTCTTC.

J is TRBJ1-5 and V is TRBV4-1; no definite D call. Looked up from germline, CDR1 is MGHRA and CDR2 is YSYEKL. The CDR3 contains 14 residues. Trimming stripped 0 bases from V and 8 bases from J, with 11 bases between. The CDR3 region has the DNA TGCGCCAGCAGCCAAGATCGGGGTCGAGAGCCCCAGCATTTT. Translation: CASSQDRGREPQHF.

This rearrangement joins TRBV27 to TRBJ1-4, with D tentatively TRBD1 (6 bases). Between the trimmed V and J ends, which lost 3 bases and 5 bases, there was a span of 10 bases. The CDR3 has 14 residues. Germline loops: CDR1 MNHEY, CDR2 SMNVEV (reference sequence). CDR3 in amino acids: CASSFQGTNEKLFF. DNA of the CDR3: TGTGCCAGCAGTTTCCAGGGGACGAATGAAAAACTGTTTTTT.

Sample share makes this clone medium-sized. V usage is TRBV10-1 and J usage is TRBJ1-1; D gene uncertain. The CDR3 contains 14 residues. V lost 3 bases and J lost 1, with 9 bases in between. CDR1 and CDR2 (germline): WNHNN, SYGVQD (reference sequence). CDR3 sequence reads: CASSETFGNTEAFF. CDR3 DNA: TGCGCCAGCAGTGAAACCTTCGGGAACACTGAAGCTTTCTTT.

The rearrangement joins TRBV30 to TRBJ1-6; D is unresolved. The CDR3 loop spans 14 amino acids. V was pared by 0 bases and J by 12 bases, with 15 bases between. Germline lookup yields CDR1 GTSNPN and CDR2 SVGIG (reference sequence). The CDR3 DNA sequence: TGTGCCTGGAGTGTACGGACTGCGCTTTTACCCCTCCACTTT. Its protein product is CAWSVRTALLPLHF. Complete variable domain (other parts from reference TRBV30 and TRBJ1-6): SQTIHQWPATLVQPVGSPLSLECTVEGTSNPNLYWYRQAAGRGLQLLFYSVGIGQISSEVPQNLSASRPQDRQFILSSKKLLLSDSGFYLCAWSVRTALLPLHFGNGTRLTVT.

The chain joins TRBV30 to TRBJ1-2; 10 nucleotides line up with TRBD1. The CDR3 runs 20 residues. V lost 2 bases and J lost 4; bases outside the gene matches: 22. Germline V gives CDR1 GTSNPN, CDR2 SVGIG (reference sequence). The CDR3 DNA is TGTGCCTGGAGTATACCTAGAGGACAGGGGGATCTTCGGGACATCTATGGCTACACCTTC. Translating gives CAWSIPRGQGDLRDIYGYTF.

J is TRBJ1-4 and V is TRBV27; D unresolved. Germline V gives CDR1 MNHEY, CDR2 SMNVEV (reference sequence). Trimming left V 10 bases short and J 1 base short, with 10 bases between. CDR3 size: 13 residues. CDR3 region: CATSRVTNEKLFF. CDR3 bases: TGTGCCACCTCACGGGTAACTAATGAAAAACTGTTTTTT.

This chain connects TRBV11-2 to TRBJ1-1, with 9 bases fitting TRBD1. Per the germline V gene, CDR1 is SGHAT and CDR2 is FQNNGV. J was trimmed by 4 bases and V by 3 bases; bases with no gene match: 3. CDR3 size: 14 residues. CDR3 bases: TGTGCCAGCAGCTTGGGACAGGGATCCACTGAAGCTTTCTTT. This translates into CASSLGQGSTEAFF.

The V call is TRBV7-2, the J call TRBJ2-3; a possible D gene is TRBD2 (6 bases). The CDR3 loop spans 15 amino acids. V dropped 1 base and J dropped 1 base, with 9 bases sitting between them. The germline V gene encodes CDR1 SGHTA and CDR2 FQGNSA. The CDR3 spells CASSLVASGTDTQYF. CDR3 nucleotide sequence: TGTGCCAGCAGCTTAGTGGCTAGCGGCACAGATACGCAGTATTTT.

In this sample, this clone turned up a few times. The chain has TRBV5-1 and TRBJ1-2, with unresolved D. CDR3 size: 14 residues. Germline CDR1 reads SGHRS; CDR2 reads YFSETQ. The V end lost 0 bases, the J end lost 5 bases, and 11 bases lay between the germline ends. The CDR3: CASSLEAKTYGYTF. CDR3 in DNA: TGCGCCAGCAGCTTGGAGGCCAAGACATATGGCTACACCTTC. The whole variable domain, remainder taken from reference TRBV5-1 and TRBJ1-2, is KAGVTQTPRYLIKTRGQQVTLSCSPISGHRSVSWYQQTPGQGLQFLFEYFSETQRNKGNFPGRFSGRQFSNSRSEMNVSTLELGDSALYLCASSLEAKTYGYTFGSGTRLTVV.

This chain uses TRBV2 with TRBJ1-5; D remains ambiguous. Deletions cut 7 bases from V and 0 bases from J, with 10 bases between. Germline V gene data show CDR1 as SNHLY and CDR2 as FYNNEI. The CDR3 is 14 residues long. The CDR3, as DNA: TGTGCCAGCAAAAGGACCGTTAGCAATCAGCCCCAGCATTTT. Its protein is CASKRTVSNQPQHF.